A single TCR beta chain is shown here with its context. TCRdb keeps only in-frame clones here, not all; method: immunoSEQ multiplex PCR. Of 100,000 to 150,000 clones listed, 90% are singletons. These data come from a study of control samples from healthy donors and cancer patients. CDR1 LNHDA and CDR2 SQIVND come from the germline V gene (reference sequence). The CDR3 consists of 15 residues. Trimming cost V 4 bases and J 2 bases, with 11 bases left between them. The V gene is TRBV19, the J gene TRBJ2-2, with a possible D match to TRBD2 (5 bases). Sample: blood. The receptor comes from a man aged 18 to 29 in good health. Written as DNA, the CDR3 is TGTGCCAGTAGTAGCCGGGAACTCAACACCGGGGAGCTGTTTTTT. Translating it yields CASSSRELNTGELFF.